These 27 T cell receptor beta chains share one sample of origin, sequenced in a study of identical twins. TCRdb processed the 5' RACE reads anew with MiXCR; each CDR3 protein has one entry. The repertoire holds roughly 1,500,000 distinct CDR3 sequences, with about 32% as singletons. The sample comprised cord blood. The receptors shown here come from a newborn girl in good health.

To note about this clonotype: One junction end disagrees with the germline gene, perhaps due to a read error. The chain links TRBV27 to TRBJ2-3; the D is unclear. The CDR3 sequence is 17 residues long. The germline V gene encodes CDR1 MNHEY and CDR2 SMNVEV (reference sequence). CDR3 sequence: CANSLSLLARTTDTQYF. The CDR3 region has the DNA TGTGCCAACAGTTTATCCCTTTTGGCCAGAACCACAGATACGCAGTATTTT.

The chain carries TRBV6-1 and TRBJ2-7; the match to TRBD2 covers 9 bases. The CDR3 runs 14 residues. Germline-derived CDR1 and CDR2 are MNHNS and SASEGT. V gave up 7 bases and J gave up 7 bases; unmatched junction bases: 11. CDR3: CASIISGSRDEQYF. CDR3 nucleotides: TGTGCCAGCATTATTAGCGGGAGCAGGGATGAGCAGTACTTC.

The chain couples TRBV6-5 to TRBJ2-7; 8 positions match TRBD2. After removal of 0 bases from V and 3 bases from J, the junction contained 4 bases not matched to a gene. The germline gives CDR1 MNHEY, CDR2 SVGAGI. This CDR3 contains 15 residues. In nucleotides, the CDR3 is TGTGCCAGCAGTTACTCCAGCGGGAGATTCTACGAGCAGTACTTC. Translation gives CASSYSSGRFYEQYF.

The chain combines TRBV9 with TRBJ2-5, with 8 bases fitting TRBD2. With V trimmed by 4 bases and J by 11 bases, 16 bases remained unmatched. CDR1 is SGDLS, CDR2 YYNGEE, per germline. This CDR3 comprises 15 residues. The CDR3 reads CASSPKPGGHNEQYF. CDR3 in DNA: TGTGCCAGCAGCCCGAAACCGGGGGGGCACAATGAGCAGTACTTC.

The chain carries TRBV7-9 and TRBJ1-1; 8 bases are shared with TRBD1. V lost 5 bases and J lost 10; bases outside the gene matches: 12. CDR1 is SEHNR, CDR2 FQNEAQ, per germline (reference sequence). CDR3 length: 14 residues. The CDR3: CASSLDRQGKGAFF. The CDR3 bases are TGTGCCAGCAGCCTAGATCGACAGGGGAAGGGAGCTTTCTTT.

This clonotype has only a few counts. The V and J genes are TRBV2 and TRBJ2-7, with 9 bases identical to TRBD1. This CDR3 has 14 amino acids. Germline V gene lookup returns CDR1 SNHLY and CDR2 FYNNEI. The V gene end was trimmed by 2 bases and the J gene end by 5 bases; junction bases not matched to a gene: 4. The CDR3 reads CASSETDRGHEQYF. The CDR3 nucleotides read TGTGCCAGCAGTGAAACGGACAGGGGACACGAGCAGTACTTC.

A few counts support this clonotype. CDR3 coding DNA: TGCAGTGCTAGTGGCAGAGCCACCACAGATACGCAGTATTTT. Its translation is CSASGRATTDTQYF. V and J are TRBV20-1 and TRBJ2-3; D call uncertain. The CDR3 is 14 amino acids. Germline CDR1 is DFQATT and CDR2 is SNEGSKA (reference sequence). V lost 3 bases and J lost 2, with 12 bases in between.

The chain carries TRBV25-1 and TRBJ2-4; perhaps TRBD2 as D (6 bases). From germline, CDR1 is MGHDK and CDR2 SYGVNS. Trimming left V 7 bases short and J 13 bases short, with 20 bases between. This CDR3 has 13 residues. CDR3 residues: CASNIREPGEQYF. In DNA form, the CDR3 reads TGTGCCAGCAATATACGGGAGCCTGGGGAGCAGTACTTC.

This clonotype has just a few counts. V and J are TRBV4-1 and TRBJ2-3; 10 bases agree with TRBD2. Germline lookup yields CDR1 MGHRA and CDR2 YSYEKL. The ends lost 4 bases at V and 5 bases at J; junction bases unmatched: 6. The CDR3 sequence is 15 residues long. The CDR3 nucleotides are TGCGCCAGCAGCCGGCTAGCGGGGGTGGTAGATACGCAGTATTTT. Its protein is CASSRLAGVVDTQYF.

This clonotype was recorded a few times. V and J are TRBV4-2 and TRBJ2-4; 11 bases match TRBD1. The last part of the DNA fits TRBJ2-7 better; the J call may be wrong. The CDR3 runs 15 residues. The germline V gene has CDR1 LGHNA and CDR2 YNFKEQ. The CDR3 sequence: CASSQGDRGIDEQYF. DNA of the CDR3: TGTGCCAGCAGCCAAGGGGACAGGGGGATCGACGAGCAGTACTTC.

This clonotype was observed a few times. The V and J genes are TRBV18 and TRBJ2-6; no clear D gene. The CDR3 totals 16 residues. Germline CDR1 is KGHSH and CDR2 is LQKENI. The germline V and J ends were trimmed by 6 bases and 0 bases, with 12 bases remaining between them. The CDR3 sequence: CASSPLGYSGANVLTF. The CDR3 DNA reads as TGTGCCAGCTCGCCTCTGGGCTACTCTGGGGCCAACGTCCTGACTTTC. Filled out from reference TRBV18 and TRBJ2-6, the complete variable domain reads NAGVMQNPRHLVRRRGQEARLRCSPMKGHSHVYWYRQLPEEGLKFMVYLQKENIIDESGMPKERFSAEFPKEGPSILRIQQVVRGDSAAYFCASSPLGYSGANVLTFGAGSRLTVL.

The chain uses TRBV20-1 and TRBJ2-1, with 7 bases fitting TRBD2. V gave up 6 bases and J gave up 3 bases; unmatched junction bases: 14. This CDR3 is 16 amino acids long. Germline loops: CDR1 DFQATT, CDR2 SNEGSKA (reference sequence). As DNA, the CDR3 is TGCAGTGCGCTCCCAGTAGCGGGCAAAGTCTACAATGAGCAGTTCTTC. Amino acids: CSALPVAGKVYNEQFF.

This clonotype was recorded at least ten times. The chain combines TRBV28 with TRBJ2-5, with D hard to call. Germline loops: CDR1 MDHEN, CDR2 SYDVKM. With 5 bases removed from V and 4 bases from J, the gap between germline ends came to 14 bases. The CDR3 length is 14 residues. CDR3 protein: CASSPRAEIETQYF. CDR3 DNA: TGTGCCAGCAGTCCTAGGGCAGAGATAGAGACCCAGTACTTC.

This rearrangement joins TRBV20-1 to TRBJ1-2; no definite D call. This CDR3 is 12 amino acids long. Germline V gene sequence: CDR1 DFQATT, CDR2 SNEGSKA (reference sequence). V was clipped by 6 bases and J by 1 base, with 9 bases between them. CDR3 loop: CSAGISNYGYTF. CDR3 DNA: TGCAGTGCAGGGATTAGTAACTATGGCTACACCTTC.

This clonotype showed up many times. The V and J genes are TRBV9 and TRBJ2-1; no clear D gene. Per the germline V gene, CDR1 is SGDLS and CDR2 is YYNGEE. The CDR3 is 12 amino acids. The V end lost 0 bases, the J end lost 10 bases, and 8 bases lay between the germline ends. CDR3 sequence reads: CASSVVGGEQFF. DNA of the CDR3: TGTGCCAGCAGCGTAGTGGGCGGCGAGCAGTTCTTC.

This clonotype was found many times. The chain recombines TRBV25-1 with TRBJ2-4; D unresolved. Germline CDR1 and CDR2: MGHDK and SYGVNS. The CDR3 length is 10 residues. The V gene lost 4 bases and the J gene lost 8 bases, with 3 bases spanning the gap. DNA of the CDR3: TGTGCCAGCAGTGCAGACATTCAGTACTTC. It specifies CASSADIQYF.

This clonotype was recorded once. It may be a read error: a sequence one base away is much more abundant. The chain couples TRBV7-2 to TRBJ1-4; TRBD1 is a possible D gene (6 bases). This CDR3 comprises 15 residues. Trimming took off 5 bases at V and 6 bases at J, with 16 bases between the two ends. Per the germline V gene, CDR1 is SGHTA and CDR2 is FQGNSA. CDR3 DNA sequence: TGTGCCAGCAGCCCTTACAGGGTCAGAGATGAAAAACTGTTTTTT. Its translation: CASSPYRVRDEKLFF.

Ten or more counts support this clonotype. V usage is TRBV12-3 or TRBV12-4 and J usage is TRBJ1-2; D uncertain. The CDR3 contains 14 residues. V lost 2 bases to trimming and J lost 6 bases, with 13 bases between them. DNA of the CDR3: TGTGCCAGCAGTTTATCCACTTCGGTTGATGGCTACACCTTC. Amino acids: CASSLSTSVDGYTF.

This clonotype was observed a handful of times. J is TRBJ2-1 and V is TRBV2; TRBD2 agrees at 9 bases. From germline, CDR1 is SNHLY and CDR2 FYNNEI. Unmatched junction bases numbered 9, after V lost 2 bases and J lost 1 base. The CDR3 extends over 18 amino acids. CDR3 loop: CASSEQRGVYRSYNEQFF. CDR3 in DNA: TGTGCCAGCAGTGAACAGCGGGGGGTTTACAGGTCCTACAATGAGCAGTTCTTC. The complete variable domain, with remaining parts taken from reference TRBV2 and TRBJ2-1, reads EPEVTQTPSHQVTQMGQEVILRCVPISNHLYFYWYRQILGQKVEFLVSFYNNEISEKSEIFDDQFSVERPDGSNFTLKIRSTKLEDSAMYFCASSEQRGVYRSYNEQFFGPGTRLTVL.

V usage is TRBV10-2 and J usage is TRBJ1-4; the match to TRBD1 covers 8 bases. Germline V lookup: CDR1 WSHSY, CDR2 SAAADI. The CDR3 runs to 13 residues. After removal of 8 bases from V and 7 bases from J, the junction contained 6 bases not matched to a gene. CDR3 nucleotide sequence: TGCGCCAGCGTGGACAGGGTGGGTGAAAAACTGTTTTTT. Residues: CASVDRVGEKLFF.

The chain recombines TRBV28 with TRBJ1-5, with D possibly matching TRBD1 (6 bases). Germline lookup yields CDR1 MDHEN and CDR2 SYDVKM. The CDR3 is made up of 15 amino acids. V was pared by 3 bases and J by 0 bases, with 9 bases between. CDR3 sequence reads: CASSFRTASNQPQHF. CDR3 DNA: TGTGCCAGCAGTTTCAGGACAGCTAGCAATCAGCCCCAGCATTTT.

This clonotype was counted a few times. The chain couples TRBV20-1 to TRBJ2-4, with 12 nucleotides matching TRBD1. V shed 2 bases, J shed 0 bases, and the junction held 11 bases outside the gene matches. Germline-derived CDR1 and CDR2 are DFQATT and SNEGSKA (reference sequence). This CDR3 is 19 amino acids long. The CDR3 region has the DNA TGCAGTGCTAGAAAAGGCGGGACAGGGGGCTCACTAGCCAAAAACATTCAGTACTTC. Its translation is CSARKGGTGGSLAKNIQYF.

In its sample, this clonotype was seen a few times. V gene TRBV14 combines with J gene TRBJ2-1, with 8 bases fitting TRBD2. Germline CDR1 is SGHDN and CDR2 is FVKESK. Trimming took 1 base from V and 2 from J; bases not matched to a gene: 7. CDR3 length equals 17 residues. CDR3 protein: CASSQAYGTRTYNEQFF. DNA for the CDR3: TGTGCCAGCAGCCAAGCTTACGGGACTAGAACCTACAATGAGCAGTTCTTC.

The rearrangement uses TRBV20-1 and TRBJ1-2; a weak D match, TRBD1 (5 bases). The CDR3 runs 12 residues. Germline CDR1 reads DFQATT; CDR2 reads SNEGSKA (reference sequence). Trimming took off 5 bases at V and 3 bases at J, with 10 bases between the two ends. CDR3 sequence reads: CSAPGTYYGYTF. CDR3 nucleotides: TGCAGTGCTCCCGGGACCTACTATGGCTACACCTTC.

The chain employs TRBV7-8 and TRBJ2-7, with TRBD2 as a possible D gene (5 bases). Germline-derived CDR1 and CDR2 are SGHVS and FQNEAQ. V lost 6 bases and J lost 2, with 20 bases in between. The CDR3 extends over 16 amino acids. The CDR3 reads CASSLAEFGSTYEQYF. In DNA form, the CDR3 reads TGTGCCAGCAGTCTAGCAGAATTTGGCTCGACCTACGAGCAGTACTTC.

This clonotype appeared a few times. The chain recombines TRBV7-9 with TRBJ1-1; D is possibly TRBD1 (5 bases). V was cut by 11 bases and J by 5 bases, with 12 bases left in between. The germline gives CDR1 SEHNR, CDR2 FQNEAQ (reference sequence). The CDR3 runs to 11 residues. The CDR3 region is CAGGGETEAFF. Written as DNA, the CDR3 is TGTGCCGGTGGGGGGGAAACTGAAGCTTTCTTT. The full variable domain, in which reference TRBV7-9 and TRBJ1-1 provide the parts outside the CDR3, is DTGVSQNPRHKITKRGQNVTFRCDPISEHNRLYWYRQTLGQGPEFLTYFQNEAQLEKSRLLSDRFSAERPKGSFSTLEIQRTEQGDSAMYLCAGGGETEAFFGQGTRLTVV.

The rearrangement links TRBV20-1 to TRBJ1-3; D gene ambiguous. The CDR3 runs 14 residues. The germline V gene encodes CDR1 DFQATT and CDR2 SNEGSKA (reference sequence). V was cut by 3 bases and J by 0 bases, with 9 bases left in between. CDR3 region: CSARSQNSGNTIYF. The CDR3 DNA sequence: TGCAGTGCTAGGTCCCAAAACTCTGGAAACACCATATATTTT.